These 7 T cell receptor beta chains share one sample of origin, sequenced in a study of vaccination effects on CD4 cells after COVID-19 (dated by TCRdb to 2021 to 2024). Libraries were prepared through the immunoSEQ multiplex PCR assay. The table was pulled from immuneACCESS by TCRdb, which kept in-frame rearrangements only. Such tables lose some clones; where checked, under half of the loss comes from unresolved V genes, and the rest has no known cause. Present in this sample are 25,000 to 30,000 clones, around 79% of which were seen just once. Approximately 10% of the sample rests with the top ten. In the ViraFEST assay, PBMC were stimulated with viral peptide pools, and antigen-specific CD4+ T cell clonotypes were then identified by expansion using TCR sequencing. After around 10 days of culture, CD4+ T cells were isolated with the EasySep CD4+ T cell isolation kit. Two doses of either the BNT162b2 or the mRNA-1273 mRNA SARS-CoV-2 vaccine were administered to participants.

The antigens these receptors bind are not known. This specimen consisted of CD4+ T cells from PBMCs cultured with HCoV-NL63 spike peptides, obtained after COVID-19 vaccination. This specimen's cell subset or site label, per the study, means: HCoV-NL63 spike overlapping peptide pool stimulation. Every receptor here comes from a human donor who received a COVID-19 vaccine.

The CDR3 spells CASSPRTPTSSYEQYF. The CDR3 DNA follows: TGTGCCAGCAGCCCACGGACACCGACAAGCTCCTACGAGCAGTACTTC. The genes are TRBV7-8 and TRBJ2-7; D might be TRBD1 (5 bases). The V and J ends lost 5 bases and 0 bases respectively, with 17 bases between them. CDR1 SGHVS and CDR2 FQNEAQ come from the germline V gene. CDR3 length: 16 amino acids.

V gene TRBV18 combines with J gene TRBJ1-5, with TRBD1 identical over 12 bases. There are 20 residues in the CDR3. CDR1 and CDR2 (germline): KGHSH, LQKENI. V shed 3 bases, J shed 2 bases, and the junction held 14 bases outside the gene matches. CDR3 DNA: TGTGCCAGCTCACCGAACGCACCGGGACAGGGGGCAACGGGCAATCAGCCCCAGCATTTT. It translates to CASSPNAPGQGATGNQPQHF.

This clone turned up a few times. The chain is built from TRBV6-5 and TRBJ2-5; a possible D gene is TRBD1 (6 bases). Germline assignment: CDR1 MNHEY and CDR2 SVGAGI. This CDR3 is 16 amino acids long. With 2 bases removed from V and 2 bases from J, the gap between germline ends came to 15 bases. The CDR3 DNA reads TGTGCCAGCAGTTACACCAACAGGGTTAGGCAAGAGACCCAGTACTTC. Its translation is CASSYTNRVRQETQYF.

The chain combines TRBV30 with TRBJ2-2; no reliable D call. The CDR3 runs 15 residues. The germline V gene has CDR1 GTSNPN and CDR2 SVGIG (reference sequence). Trimming removed 3 bases from V and 6 bases from J, with 17 bases in between. The CDR3 spells CAWRSSERLPGELFF. For the CDR3, the DNA is TGTGCCTGGAGATCGAGCGAGCGCCTACCCGGGGAGCTGTTTTTT.

The chain links TRBV19 to TRBJ1-5; TRBD1 is a possible D gene (5 bases). V lost 6 bases, J lost 6 bases, and 30 bases lay in between. CDR3 length equals 19 residues. CDR1 is LNHDA and CDR2 is SQIVND in the germline V gene (reference sequence). The CDR3 spells CASRKGVGGGLIESQPQHF. The CDR3 nucleotides are TGTGCCAGTAGAAAAGGGGTTGGGGGAGGGCTAATTGAAAGTCAGCCCCAGCATTTT.

This clone turned up a few times. The chain links TRBV5-6 to TRBJ1-4; 7 positions agree with TRBD1. The CDR3 contains 16 residues. The germline CDR1 and CDR2 sequences are SGHDT and YYEEEE. The V gene end was trimmed by 3 bases and the J gene end by 8 bases; junction bases not matched to a gene: 13. The CDR3 here is CASSSLRQGEREKLFF. The CDR3 DNA is TGTGCCAGCAGCTCCCTTCGACAGGGAGAGAGGGAAAAACTGTTTTTT.

The chain employs TRBV3-1 (or the pseudogene TRBV3-2) and TRBJ1-4, with D uncertain. The germline CDR1 and CDR2 sequences are LGHDT and YNNKEL (reference sequence). The CDR3 is made up of 16 amino acids. Trimming left V 1 base short and J 0 bases short, with 9 bases between. The CDR3 loop reads CASSQVLTATNEKLFF. CDR3 sequence (DNA): TGTGCCAGCAGCCAAGTACTCACGGCAACTAATGAAAAACTGTTTTTT.